The sequence of this TCR beta chain was determined in a study of blood T cell repertoires in COVID-19. Study-level information: PBMCs, B-cell-depleted T cells, or T cells were the source of the cDNA or gDNA that made up the material.

Original data processing: Estimates of nucleated cell counts were drawn from the amplification of reference gene primers. Only in-frame clones appear in the TCRdb table, and some are missing; sequencing was by immunoSEQ multiplex PCR. The V and J calls and clone size were taken over from that table, and D and trimming were inferred from the DNA. The sample records approximately 22,000 clones, 65% to 85% being singletons. Germline V gene sequence: CDR1 SGDLS, CDR2 YYNGEE. The CDR3 contains 15 residues. Trimming removed 2 bases from V and 4 bases from J; junction bases left unmatched: 6. This clonotype was sampled from a man at least 80 years old with active or convalescent COVID-19. The rearrangement links TRBV9 to TRBJ2-1; TRBD2 matches 7 bases. The sequenced material came from peripheral blood. The CDR3 loop is CASSVPSGLYNEQFF. CDR3 nucleotide sequence: TGTGCCAGCAGCGTCCCTAGCGGACTGTACAATGAGCAGTTCTTC.